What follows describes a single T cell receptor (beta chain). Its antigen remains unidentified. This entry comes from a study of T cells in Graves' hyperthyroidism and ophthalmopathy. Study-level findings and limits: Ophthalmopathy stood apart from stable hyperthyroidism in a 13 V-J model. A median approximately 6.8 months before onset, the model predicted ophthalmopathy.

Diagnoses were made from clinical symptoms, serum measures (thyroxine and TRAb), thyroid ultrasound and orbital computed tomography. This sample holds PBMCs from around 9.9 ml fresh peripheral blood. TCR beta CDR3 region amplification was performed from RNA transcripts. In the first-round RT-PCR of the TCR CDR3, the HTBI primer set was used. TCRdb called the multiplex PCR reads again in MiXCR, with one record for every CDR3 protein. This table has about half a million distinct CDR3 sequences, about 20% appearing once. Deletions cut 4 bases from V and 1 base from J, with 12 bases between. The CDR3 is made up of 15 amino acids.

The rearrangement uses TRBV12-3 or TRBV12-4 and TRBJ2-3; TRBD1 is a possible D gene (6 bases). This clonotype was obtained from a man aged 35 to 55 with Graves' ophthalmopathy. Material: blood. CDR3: CASSWGPGGTDTQYF. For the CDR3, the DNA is TGTGCCAGCAGTTGGGGGCCAGGGGGCACAGATACGCAGTATTTT.